The sequence of this T cell receptor beta chain was determined in a study of CXCR3-negative and CXCR3-positive naive CD8 T cells. Study conclusions and caveats: Comparison of naive cells showed more hydrophobic TRB CDR3s in CXCR3-positive than in CXCR3-negative naive cells. TRB CDR3 properties were used to infer TCR strength, and surface CD5 was comparable between naive subsets. The study found comparably high diversity in both naive subsets and much lower diversity in memory CD8+ cells.

Comment on this clonotype: The antigen is undetermined.

Triplicate roughly 300,000-cell sorts were made of each CD8+ T cell subset. The study made its TRB cDNA libraries by 5' RACE, adding UMI labels. Reprocessing the 5' RACE reads, TCRdb reports a single entry for every CDR3 protein and omits DNA. The sample is made up of approximately 88,000 distinct CDR3 sequences, and the top ten hold over 1.5% of it. Per germline, CDR1 SGHVS and CDR2 FQNEAQ. CDR3 length: 18 residues. This receptor was obtained from a human donor in good health. Some clones in this sample may be carry-over from other donors' samples. The V call is TRBV7-8, the J call TRBJ2-1; TCRdb proposes TRBD1, but this gene call is untestable without DNA. The sample consisted of naive CXCR3- CD8+ T cells from blood. Subset specified: CD45RO-CCR7+CD27+CD95- naive CD8+ T cells lacking CXCR3 (TNR3-). Here the CDR3 reads CASSSSFESGAPWNEQFF.